The clone carrying this TCR beta chain was picked up a small number of times. The antigen is not known. The sample originates from a study of identical twins. Study-wide findings and caveats: Within cord blood, abundant beta clonotypes carried fewer insertions, but memory repertoires showed no such trend.

Healthy Caucasians alone served as donors. TCRdb called the 5' RACE reads again in MiXCR, with one record for every CDR3 protein. The data hold 1.5 million to 2 million distinct CDR3 sequences, with roughly 35% observed a single time. Sample: cord blood. This TCR was sampled from a newborn girl in good health.

The CDR3: CASSFPYKNTEAFF. CDR3 DNA: TGTGCCAGCAGCTTTCCTTACAAGAACACTGAAGCTTTCTTT. The chain couples TRBV7-9 to TRBJ1-1; D unclear. The V and J ends lost 3 bases and 1 base respectively, with 9 bases between them. The CDR3 totals 14 residues. Looked up from germline, CDR1 is SEHNR and CDR2 is FQNEAQ (reference sequence).